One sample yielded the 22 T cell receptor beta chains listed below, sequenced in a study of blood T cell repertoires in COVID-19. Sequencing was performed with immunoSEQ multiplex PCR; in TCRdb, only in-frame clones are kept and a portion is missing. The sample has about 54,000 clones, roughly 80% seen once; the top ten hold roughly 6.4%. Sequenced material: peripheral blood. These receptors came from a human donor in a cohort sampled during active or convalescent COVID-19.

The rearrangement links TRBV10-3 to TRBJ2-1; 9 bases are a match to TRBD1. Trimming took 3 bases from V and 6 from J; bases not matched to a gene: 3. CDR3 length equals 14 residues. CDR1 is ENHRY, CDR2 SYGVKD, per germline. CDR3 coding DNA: TGTGCCATCAGTGAACGGGACAGGGTCAATGAGCAGTTCTTC. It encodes CAISERDRVNEQFF.

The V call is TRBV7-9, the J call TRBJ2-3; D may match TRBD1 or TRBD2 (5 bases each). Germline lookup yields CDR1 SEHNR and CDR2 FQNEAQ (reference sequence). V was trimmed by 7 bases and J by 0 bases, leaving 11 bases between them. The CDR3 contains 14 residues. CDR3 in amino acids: CASTGRGSTDTQYF. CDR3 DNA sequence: TGTGCCAGCACGGGAAGGGGTAGCACAGATACGCAGTATTTT.

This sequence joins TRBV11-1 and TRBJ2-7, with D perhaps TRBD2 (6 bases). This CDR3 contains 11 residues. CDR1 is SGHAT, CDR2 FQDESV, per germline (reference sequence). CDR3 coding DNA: TGTGCCAGCAGCTTAGTCGGGACTCTCTCGGTC. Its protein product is CASSLVGTLSV.

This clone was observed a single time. CDR3 bases: TGTGCCAGCAGCTTGGGCGGTTTAGCGAACACCGGGGAGCTGTTTTTT. Translating gives CASSLGGLANTGELFF. V and J are TRBV5-4 and TRBJ2-2; no reliable D call. The CDR3 has 16 amino acids. The V end was cut by 0 bases, the J end by 0 bases, with 9 bases between. In germline, CDR1 is SGHNT, CDR2 YYREEE (reference sequence).

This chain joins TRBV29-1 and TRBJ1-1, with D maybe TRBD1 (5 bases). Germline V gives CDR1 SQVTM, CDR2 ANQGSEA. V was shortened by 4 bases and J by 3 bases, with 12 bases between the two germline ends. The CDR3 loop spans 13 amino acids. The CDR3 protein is CSVGQGWDTEAFF. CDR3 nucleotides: TGCAGCGTTGGTCAGGGATGGGACACTGAAGCTTTCTTT.

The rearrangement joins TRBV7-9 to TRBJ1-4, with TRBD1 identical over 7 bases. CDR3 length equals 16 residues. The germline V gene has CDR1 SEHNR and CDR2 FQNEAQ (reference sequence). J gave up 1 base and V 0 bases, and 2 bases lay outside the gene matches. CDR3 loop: CASSLAQGVTNEKLFF. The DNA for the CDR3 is TGTGCCAGCAGCTTAGCCCAGGGGGTAACTAATGAAAAACTGTTTTTT.

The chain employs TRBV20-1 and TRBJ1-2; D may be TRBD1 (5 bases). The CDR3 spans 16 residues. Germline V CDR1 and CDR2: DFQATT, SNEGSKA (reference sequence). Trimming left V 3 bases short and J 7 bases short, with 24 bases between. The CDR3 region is CSASNTAGPASTGYTF. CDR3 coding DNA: TGCAGTGCTAGTAATACGGCAGGGCCGGCCTCCACTGGCTACACCTTC.

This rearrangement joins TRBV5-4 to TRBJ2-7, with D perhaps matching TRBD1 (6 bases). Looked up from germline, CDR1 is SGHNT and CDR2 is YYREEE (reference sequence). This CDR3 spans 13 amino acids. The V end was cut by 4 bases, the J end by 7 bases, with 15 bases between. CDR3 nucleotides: TGTGCCAGCAGCGCGCCCGGACAGAAGGAGCAGTACTTC. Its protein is CASSAPGQKEQYF.

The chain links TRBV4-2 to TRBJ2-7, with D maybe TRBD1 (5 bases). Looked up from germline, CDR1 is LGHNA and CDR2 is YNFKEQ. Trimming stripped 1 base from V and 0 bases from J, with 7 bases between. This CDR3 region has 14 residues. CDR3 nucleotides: TGTGCCAGCAGCCAAGGGCAGGGCTCCTACGAGCAGTACTTC. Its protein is CASSQGQGSYEQYF.

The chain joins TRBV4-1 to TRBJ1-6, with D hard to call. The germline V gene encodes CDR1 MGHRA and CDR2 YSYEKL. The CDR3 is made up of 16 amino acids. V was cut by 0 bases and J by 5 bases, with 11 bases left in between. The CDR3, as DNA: TGCGCCAGCAGCCAAGATCCAGGTTTGGATAATTCACCCCTCCACTTT. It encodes CASSQDPGLDNSPLHF.

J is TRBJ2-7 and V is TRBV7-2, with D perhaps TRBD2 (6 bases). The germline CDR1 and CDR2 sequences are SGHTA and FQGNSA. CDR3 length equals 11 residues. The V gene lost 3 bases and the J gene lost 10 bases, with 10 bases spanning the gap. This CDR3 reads CASSFTGTQYF. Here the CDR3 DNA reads TGTGCCAGCAGCTTTACCGGGACTCAGTACTTC.

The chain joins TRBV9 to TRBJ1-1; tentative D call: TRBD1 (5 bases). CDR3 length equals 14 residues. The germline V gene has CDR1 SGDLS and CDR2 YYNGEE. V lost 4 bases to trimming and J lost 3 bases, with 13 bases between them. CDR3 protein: CASSLAGRDTEAFF. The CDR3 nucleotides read TGTGCCAGCAGCCTGGCAGGGAGGGACACTGAAGCTTTCTTT.

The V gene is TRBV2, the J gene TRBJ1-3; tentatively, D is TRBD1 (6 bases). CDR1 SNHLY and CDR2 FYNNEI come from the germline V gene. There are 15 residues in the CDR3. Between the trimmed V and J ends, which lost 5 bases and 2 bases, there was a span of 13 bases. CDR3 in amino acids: CASSTDRSTGNTIYF. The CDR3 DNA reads TGTGCCAGCAGTACAGACAGGTCCACTGGAAACACCATATATTTT.

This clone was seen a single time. The CDR3 reads CASSLQWRGETQYF. CDR3 coding DNA: TGTGCCAGCAGCTTACAATGGCGAGGAGAGACCCAGTACTTC. This chain joins TRBV11-2 and TRBJ2-5; unclear D gene. This CDR3 spans 14 amino acids. V was cut by 2 bases and J by 4 bases, with 11 bases left in between. CDR1 is SGHAT, CDR2 FQNNGV, per germline.

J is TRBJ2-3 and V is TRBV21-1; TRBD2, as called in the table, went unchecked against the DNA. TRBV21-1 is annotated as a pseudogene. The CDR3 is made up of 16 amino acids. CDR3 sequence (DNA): TGTGCCAGCAGCTTCCGCGGGGGGGCCAGCACAGATACGCAGTATTTT. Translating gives CASSFRGGASTDTQYF.

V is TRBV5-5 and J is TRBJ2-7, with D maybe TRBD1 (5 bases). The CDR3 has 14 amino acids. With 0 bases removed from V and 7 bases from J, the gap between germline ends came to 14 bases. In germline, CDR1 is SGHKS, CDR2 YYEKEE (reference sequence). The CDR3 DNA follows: TGTGCCAGCAGCTTGGGTCCCAGGGATCGAGAGCAGTACTTC. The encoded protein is CASSLGPRDREQYF.

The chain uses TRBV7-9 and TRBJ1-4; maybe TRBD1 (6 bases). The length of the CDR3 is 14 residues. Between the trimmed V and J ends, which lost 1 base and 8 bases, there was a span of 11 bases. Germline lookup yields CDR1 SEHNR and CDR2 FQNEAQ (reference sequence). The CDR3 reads CASSLVQGSEKLFF. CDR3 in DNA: TGTGCCAGCAGCTTAGTCCAGGGGTCAGAAAAACTGTTTTTT. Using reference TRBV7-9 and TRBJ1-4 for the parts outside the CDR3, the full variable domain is DTGVSQNPRHKITKRGQNVTFRCDPISEHNRLYWYRQTLGQGPEFLTYFQNEAQLEKSRLLSDRFSAERPKGSFSTLEIQRTEQGDSAMYLCASSLVQGSEKLFFGSGTQLSVL.

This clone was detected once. The CDR3 nucleotides read TGTGCCTGGAGTGTACAGGGCAATCAGCCCCAGCATTTT. Protein product: CAWSVQGNQPQHF. The chain recombines TRBV30 with TRBJ1-5, with D perhaps TRBD1 (5 bases). The CDR3 contains 13 residues. Germline loops: CDR1 GTSNPN, CDR2 SVGIG (reference sequence). Trimming pared 0 bases from V and 2 bases from J, leaving 5 bases between.

For the CDR3, the DNA is TGTGCCAGCAGCTTGGGAGAGAGGACAAGGGGGCATCAGCCCCAGCATTTT. It is translated as CASSLGERTRGHQPQHF. The chain employs TRBV5-6 and TRBJ1-5; 7 nucleotides line up with TRBD1. CDR3 length equals 17 residues. V was pared by 0 bases and J by 5 bases, with 11 bases of the junction left unmatched. CDR1 and CDR2 from the germline V gene are SGHDT and YYEEEE.

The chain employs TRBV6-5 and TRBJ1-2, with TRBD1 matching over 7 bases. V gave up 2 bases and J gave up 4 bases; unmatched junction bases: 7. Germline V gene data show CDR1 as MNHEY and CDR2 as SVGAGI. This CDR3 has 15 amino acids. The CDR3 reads CASSYDEGAVYGYTF. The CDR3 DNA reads TGTGCCAGCAGTTACGATGAGGGGGCCGTCTATGGCTACACCTTC.

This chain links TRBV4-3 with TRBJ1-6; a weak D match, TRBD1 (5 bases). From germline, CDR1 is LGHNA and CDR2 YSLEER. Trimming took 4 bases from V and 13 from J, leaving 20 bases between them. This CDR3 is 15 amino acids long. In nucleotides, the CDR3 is TGCGCCAGCAGCCCCATCCTAGCGGCGGAGGGGCCCCTCCACTTT. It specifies CASSPILAAEGPLHF.

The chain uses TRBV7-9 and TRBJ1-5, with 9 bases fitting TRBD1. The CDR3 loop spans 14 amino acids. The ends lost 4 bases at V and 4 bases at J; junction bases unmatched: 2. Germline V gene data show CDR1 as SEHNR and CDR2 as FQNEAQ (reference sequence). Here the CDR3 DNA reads TGTGCCAGCAGCTCGGGACAGGGTAATCAGCCCCAGCATTTT. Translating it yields CASSSGQGNQPQHF.